One T cell receptor beta chain is described in this entry. This sample is drawn from a study of long-term antiretroviral therapy in people with HIV. A v3.0 immunoSEQ assay was performed at survey level. Produced via immunoSEQ multiplex PCR; TCRdb's table is partial and in-frame only. The repertoire holds about 25,000 clones, with approximately 78% as singletons. V was pared by 1 base and J by 7 bases, with 8 bases between. CDR3 length: 13 amino acids. The V gene's germline CDR1 is SGHTA and CDR2 FQGNSA. J is TRBJ1-5 and V is TRBV7-2; D call uncertain. Sequencing was performed on unsorted PBMCs, taken 2.9 years after starting antiretroviral therapy. The clonotype originates from a man in his forties or fifties with HIV. The CDR3, as DNA: TGTGCCAGCAGCTTAGTACGGACCCAGCCCCAGCATTTT. This gives the protein CASSLVRTQPQHF.